These 3 T cell receptor beta chains originate from one sample sequenced in a study of graft-versus-host responses after intestinal transplantation. Using immunoSEQ multiplex PCR, the repertoire was profiled, and TCRdb retains in-frame clones only, with some absent. Among around 97,000 clones, 93% were seen once, and the ten largest hold more than 0.9%. No antigen has been assigned to these receptors. The starting material was unstimulated CD8+ T cells sorted from spleen or lymph node cells, obtained before intestinal transplant. These receptors all come from a human donor who received an intestinal transplant.

The chain couples TRBV7-9 to TRBJ2-7; 8 positions match TRBD1. With 4 bases clipped from V and 2 bases from J, the junction kept 1 base outside the gene matches. The CDR3 covers 13 residues. The germline V gene encodes CDR1 SEHNR and CDR2 FQNEAQ (reference sequence). CDR3 coding DNA: TGTGCCAGCAGCTCGACAGGGGCCTACGAGCAGTACTTC. This translates into CASSSTGAYEQYF.

CDR3 bases: TGTGCCAGCAGGCTCACAGGGGACTCCTACGAGCAGTACTTC. This sequence encodes CASRLTGDSYEQYF. The chain uses TRBV6-4 and TRBJ2-7; 7 bases fit TRBD1. The CDR3 extends over 14 amino acids. The V gene's germline CDR1 is MRHNA and CDR2 SNTAGT. V shed 6 bases, J shed 0 bases, and the junction held 5 bases outside the gene matches.

The V and J genes are TRBV4-2 and TRBJ2-7; no definite D call. This CDR3 has 16 amino acids. V was clipped by 0 bases and J by 6 bases, with 18 bases between them. In germline, CDR1 is LGHNA, CDR2 YNFKEQ. The DNA of the CDR3 is TGTGCCAGCAGCCAAGATTTAGGGCTAGTCCCCCGCGAGCAGTACTTC. Amino acids: CASSQDLGLVPREQYF.